The following is a T cell receptor (beta chain) sequence with its context. It has no known antigen specificity. Base qualities are not at hand, and no much larger clone is one base apart. These data come from a study of control samples from healthy donors and cancer patients (dated by TCRdb to about 2020). The library was made by the immunoSEQ multiplex PCR assay. The table was pulled from immuneACCESS by TCRdb, which kept in-frame rearrangements only. Such tables lose some clones; where checked, under half of the loss comes from unresolved V genes, and the rest has no known cause. Across this sample there are 150,000 to 200,000 clones, with roughly 94% seen only once. The ten most abundant clones make up approximately 8% of the sample. Sequenced: blood. The receptor comes from a woman aged 35 to 49 in good health.

The DNA reads TGTGCCTGGGGAAACGGGGCATCTGGAAACACCATATATTTT. This sequence encodes CAWGNGASGNTIYF. The sequence joins TRBV30 to TRBJ1-3; the D gene is perhaps TRBD1, from 5 matching bases. There are 14 amino acids in the CDR3, from cysteine to phenylalanine inclusive. This entry keeps only the CDR3 DNA: 42 bases, framed from base 1. V drops 5 bases and J drops 1 base, leaving 12 bases in between. Reading the germline V gene (reference sequence) gives CDR1 GTSNPN and CDR2 SVGIG.